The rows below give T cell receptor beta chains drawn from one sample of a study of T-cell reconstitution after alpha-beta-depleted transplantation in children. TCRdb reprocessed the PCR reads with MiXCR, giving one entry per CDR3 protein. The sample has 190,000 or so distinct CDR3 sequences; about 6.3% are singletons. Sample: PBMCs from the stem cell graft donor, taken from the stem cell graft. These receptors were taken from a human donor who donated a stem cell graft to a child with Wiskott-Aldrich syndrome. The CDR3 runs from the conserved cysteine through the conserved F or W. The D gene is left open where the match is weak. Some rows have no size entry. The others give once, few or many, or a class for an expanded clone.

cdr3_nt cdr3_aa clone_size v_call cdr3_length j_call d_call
TGCGCCAGCAGCGTGGACGCAAATGAAAAACTGTTTTTT CASSVDANEKLFF few TRBV5-1 13 TRBJ1-4 NA
TGCAGTGCTAGAGTGACGTCGAGCTCCTACGAGCAGTACTTC CSARVTSSSYEQYF many TRBV20-1 14 TRBJ2-7 NA
TGTGCCAGCAGCTTAGAACTTACCTGGACAGGGTGGGATGGCTACACCTTC CASSLELTWTGWDGYTF many TRBV7-9 17 TRBJ1-2 TRBD1
TGTGCCAGCAGTTACAGGGAAGATACGCAGTATTTT CASSYREDTQYF NA TRBV6-2/TRBV6-3 12 TRBJ2-3 NA
TGTGCCAGCAGTTACCAACAAACAGATACGCAGTATTTT CASSYQQTDTQYF many TRBV6-6 13 TRBJ2-3 NA
TGTGCCAGCAGCAAAGGGGGGGGACAGGCAACCTACGAGCAGTACTTC CASSKGGGQATYEQYF NA TRBV7-2 16 TRBJ2-7 NA
TGCGCCAGCAGCCTTGCGGGGCCATACTACGAGCAGTACTTC CASSLAGPYYEQYF many TRBV5-1 14 TRBJ2-7 NA
TGTGCCAGCAGTTTAACCGACAGGTACCACTATGGCTACACCTTC CASSLTDRYHYGYTF many TRBV12-3/TRBV12-4 15 TRBJ1-2 NA
TGTGCCAGCAGCTTGGTAGCGTTCGGACAGGGGTTTGAAAAACTGTTTTTT CASSLVAFGQGFEKLFF many TRBV5-5 17 TRBJ1-4 TRBD1
TGTGCCACCAGTGATTTAATTCCGGGACTAAGTACGCAGTATTTT CATSDLIPGLSTQYF few TRBV24-1 15 TRBJ2-3 TRBD2
TGTGCCACCAGTGCACCCGGCAGTAACCAAGAGACCCAGTACTTC CATSAPGSNQETQYF many TRBV24-1 15 TRBJ2-5 NA
TGCAGTGCCCCTGCTGGCGGGAGATACACCGGGGAGCTGTTTTTT CSAPAGGRYTGELFF many TRBV20-1 15 TRBJ2-2 TRBD2
TGTGCCAGCTCACCGGGACAGGGGACCTCCAAGGTTTACTTC CASSPGQGTSKVYF many TRBV18 14 TRBJ2-7 TRBD1
TGCAGTGCTAGTTACCTTCCGGACAGGGGATCCAATGAGCAGTTCTTC CSASYLPDRGSNEQFF NA TRBV20-1 16 TRBJ2-1 TRBD1
TGTGCCAGCAGCTTGCGGGGGACAGGATCGAACACTGAAGCTTTCTTT CASSLRGTGSNTEAFF NA TRBV5-5 16 TRBJ1-1 TRBD1
TGTGCCACCAGCAGTCAGTGGGGGTTGACCTCCTACGAGCAGTACTTC CATSSQWGLTSYEQYF many TRBV15 16 TRBJ2-7 NA
TGTGCCACCAGTGATCCCCTAGCGGGAAGGAATGAGCAGTTCTTC CATSDPLAGRNEQFF many TRBV24-1 15 TRBJ2-1 TRBD2
TGTGCCAGCAGCTTAGAAGGACAGGGGACTACTGAAGCTTTCTTT CASSLEGQGTTEAFF many TRBV7-8 15 TRBJ1-1 TRBD1
TGCGCCAGCAGCTTATCGGCTAGCGGCGACTACAATGAGCAGTTCTTC CASSLSASGDYNEQFF many TRBV5-1 16 TRBJ2-1 TRBD2
TGTGCCAGCAGTGAATCGGGCAGGGTATCGGGAAACACCATATATTTT CASSESGRVSGNTIYF NA TRBV2 16 TRBJ1-3 NA
TGCGCCAGCAGCTTAGACCCTGGGACAGGAGAGTATTTGGCTTTCTTT CASSLDPGTGEYLAFF many TRBV5-1 16 TRBJ1-1 TRBD1